This T cell receptor beta chain stems from a study of blood T cells in healthy people across ages. There were at least 6 micrograms of total RNA extracted from every sample. With a J-beta primer mix and a sample-barcoded 5' primer, a second PCR ran about 7 to 11 cycles. TCRdb analysed the 5' RACE reads with MiXCR anew, one entry per CDR3 protein. This sample yields some 1.5 million distinct CDR3 sequences, of which about 30% are seen a single time; 7.7% belongs to the top ten. General study points: A conclusive naive versus antigen-experienced comparison was prevented by the unsorted PBMCs. When set beside aged donors, long-lived donors presented more naive CD4+ cells and higher diversity. Investigators treated diversity estimates from one million T cells as underestimates.

This clonotype was seen ten or more times. The target antigen is unknown. Germline CDR1 reads DFQATT; CDR2 reads SNEGSKA (reference sequence). Trimming took 0 bases from V and 3 from J; bases not matched to a gene: 8. The CDR3 is made up of 15 amino acids. The chain combines TRBV20-1 with TRBJ2-7, with 7 bases that match TRBD1. The specimen was blood. This clonotype originated in a young woman in good health. This CDR3 reads CSARDPGQPNYEQYF. As DNA, the CDR3 is TGCAGTGCTAGAGACCCGGGACAGCCAAACTACGAGCAGTACTTC.